This T cell receptor beta chain came from a study of PD-1 blockade in mismatch repair-deficient tumors (dated by TCRdb to the late 2010s). In the study overall: Between late 2013 and 2016, the trial enrolled approximately 91 consecutive patients with 11 to 12 types of mismatch repair-deficient cancer, all of whom had received prior treatment and were progressing. Tumor-associated T cell clones were tracked in the peripheral blood of patients responding to PD-1 blockade by deep sequencing of TCR CDR3 regions.

This clone was counted only a few times. The target of this receptor is not known. Nothing much larger sits one base from this clone, and base qualities are not available. Libraries were made using the immunoSEQ multiplex PCR assay. The authors' pipeline ran thus. A clone was classified as neoantigen-specific if the clone expanded significantly in response to the relevant peptide and did not expand significantly in response to any other peptide tested. TCRdb obtained this table from immuneACCESS and retained in-frame rearrangements with V and J assigned. These tables miss some clones; where compared with another copy, unresolved V genes account for less than half of the shortfall, and the remainder is unexplained. V and J calls and clone size are copied from that table; D and trimming were computed from the DNA. The sample table contains approximately 15,000 clones; only one count was recorded for approximately 84% of them. About 10% of the sample is held by the ten biggest clonotypes.

Per the publication, the time point label means: 10-day in vitro stimulation with candidate neoantigen peptide 5. For every enrolled patient, mismatch repair deficiency was confirmed by either polymerase chain reaction or immunohistochemistry. A few patients who responded to pembrolizumab therapy underwent TCR sequencing. Several ELISpot-reactive candidate neoantigen peptides were each used in a roughly 10-day in vitro stimulation before TCR sequencing. A control culture with no peptide was handled in the same way and served as the baseline for calculating clone fold changes. The phase II trial prospectively tested pembrolizumab PD-1 blockade in advanced mismatch repair-deficient cancers regardless of tissue of origin. Study-level results and caveats: Of about seven peptides, three triggered clonal expansion, producing 110 to 150 unique blood TCRs, of which about seven were also present in tumor, and every positive peptide came from a frameshift mutation. Rapid expansion after pembrolizumab followed by contraction, generally before radiologic responses, was shown by tumor-resident clones, which were often undetectable in blood before treatment.

CDR1 SNHLY and CDR2 FYNNEI are derived from the germline V gene. The CDR3 spans 15 residues, from the cysteine through the phenylalanine. Just CDR3 DNA is preserved here, 45 bases in frame from base 1. At the junction V is shortened by 8 bases and J by 1 base, with 17 bases in between. Sequences were derived from cells cultured in vitro, sampled from a patient treated with pembrolizumab. The V gene is TRBV2 and the J gene is TRBJ2-5, with a tentative D gene TRBD2 over 7 matching bases. This clonotype was obtained from an adult with mismatch repair-deficient cancer. The DNA reads TGTGCCAGCCGGGGGGCCTATTCCCCCCAAGAGACCCAGTACTTC. Its translation is CASRGAYSPQETQYF. Beyond the CDR3, the reference TRBV2 and TRBJ2-5 genes provide the residues; the full variable domain reads: EPEVTQTPSHQVTQMGQEVILRCVPISNHLYFYWYRQILGQKVEFLVSFYNNEISEKSEIFDDQFSVERPDGSNFTLKIRSTKLEDSAMYFCASRGAYSPQETQYFGPGTRLLVL.